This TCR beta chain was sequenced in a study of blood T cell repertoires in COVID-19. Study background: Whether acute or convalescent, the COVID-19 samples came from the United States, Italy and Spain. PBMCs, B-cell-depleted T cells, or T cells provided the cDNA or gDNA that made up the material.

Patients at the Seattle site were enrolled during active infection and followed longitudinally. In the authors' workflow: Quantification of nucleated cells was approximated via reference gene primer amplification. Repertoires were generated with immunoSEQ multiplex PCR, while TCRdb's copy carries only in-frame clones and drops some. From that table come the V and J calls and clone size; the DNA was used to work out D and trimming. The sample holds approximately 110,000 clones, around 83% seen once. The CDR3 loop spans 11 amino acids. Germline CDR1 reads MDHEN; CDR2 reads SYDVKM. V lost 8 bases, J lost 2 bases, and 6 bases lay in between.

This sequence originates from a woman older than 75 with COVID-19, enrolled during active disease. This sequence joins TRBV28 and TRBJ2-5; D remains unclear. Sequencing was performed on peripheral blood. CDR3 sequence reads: CASAGQETQYF. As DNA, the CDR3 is TGTGCCAGCGCCGGGCAAGAGACCCAGTACTTC.